This T cell receptor (beta chain) was documented in a study of human CD8 memory T cell subsets. Construction of TCR beta libraries was accomplished by means of UMI-labeled 5' RACE. Reanalyzing the 5' RACE reads, TCRdb keeps one entry per CDR3 protein, without DNA. This sample contains 7,500 to 9,500 distinct CDR3 sequences. The sequencing input was CD8+ T cells from PBMCs. This sequence originates from a human donor in good health.

The CDR3: CASRESSNEQFF. The chain joins TRBV5-1 to TRBJ2-1. Germline CDR1 SGHRS, CDR2 YFSETQ. The CDR3 is 12 residues long.